A single sample is the source of the 15 T cell receptor beta chains below, sequenced in a study of PD-1 blockade in classical Hodgkin lymphoma. Method: immunoSEQ multiplex PCR; TCRdb's copy keeps in-frame clones and lacks some. The sample shows 20,000 to 30,000 clones, about 90% of them seen only once. The time point denotes: newly diagnosed, previously untreated cHL patient sample. Magnetic negative selection purified CD4+ T cells from thawed PBMCs. The material sequenced was CD4+ T cells from blood. All receptors derive from a human donor with classical Hodgkin lymphoma.

This clone was seen only once. The chain has TRBV29-1 and TRBJ2-2; the match to TRBD1 covers 10 bases. Germline CDR1 is SQVTM and CDR2 is ANQGSEA. The V and J ends lost 8 bases and 5 bases, in that order; junction bases with no gene match: 8. This CDR3 is built from 14 residues. The CDR3 bases are TGCAGCACCCAGAAGGGACAGGGGACCGGGGAGCTGTTTTTT. This codes for CSTQKGQGTGELFF.

The chain recombines TRBV6-6 with TRBJ2-5; 8 bases are a match to TRBD1. Per germline, CDR1 MNHNY and CDR2 SVGAGI (reference sequence). CDR3 length equals 15 residues. V lost 4 bases to trimming and J lost 4 bases; unmatched junction nucleotides: 8. The CDR3 DNA reads as TGTGCCAGCAGTTCCCTGGACAGGGAGAGAGAGACCCAGTACTTC. Protein sequence: CASSSLDRERETQYF.

V gene TRBV19 combines with J gene TRBJ1-1, with D maybe TRBD1 (6 bases). Germline V gene lookup returns CDR1 LNHDA and CDR2 SQIVND (reference sequence). V lost 5 bases to trimming and J lost 4 bases, with 14 bases between them. The CDR3 is made up of 14 amino acids. The CDR3 coding sequence is TGTGCCAGTAGTCCCTGGGGGGCGTTCACTGAAGCTTTCTTT. Encoded protein: CASSPWGAFTEAFF.

J is TRBJ1-3 and V is TRBV19, with D possibly matching TRBD1 (6 bases). Germline V lookup: CDR1 LNHDA, CDR2 SQIVND (reference sequence). The CDR3 is made up of 18 amino acids. V was pared by 7 bases and J by 0 bases, with 22 bases between. The DNA of the CDR3 is TGTGCCAGTAACTGTGACTCCACAGGGTCCCACTCTGGAAACACCATATATTTT. Its translation is CASNCDSTGSHSGNTIYF.

This chain connects TRBV5-1 to TRBJ2-2; D is undetermined. The CDR3 totals 16 residues. Germline V lookup: CDR1 SGHRS, CDR2 YFSETQ. V was pared by 4 bases and J by 0 bases, with 13 bases between. CDR3 amino acids: CASSLSGPTNTGELFF. The CDR3 bases are TGCGCCAGCAGCCTATCCGGGCCGACGAACACCGGGGAGCTGTTTTTT.

This chain links TRBV4-3 with TRBJ1-2; a weak D match, TRBD1 (6 bases). Germline assignment: CDR1 LGHNA and CDR2 YSLEER. This CDR3 region has 14 residues. The ends were cut back, 0 bases at V and 5 bases at J, with 10 bases in the middle. The CDR3 loop is CASSQDHGTYGYTF. In nucleotides, the CDR3 is TGCGCCAGCAGCCAAGATCATGGGACATATGGCTACACCTTC.

The V gene is TRBV7-8, the J gene TRBJ1-4; possibly TRBD1 for D (5 bases). CDR1 is SGHVS and CDR2 is FQNEAQ in the germline V gene. Trimming cost V 0 bases and J 8 bases, with 13 bases left between them. CDR3 length: 15 residues. The CDR3 region has the DNA TGTGCCAGCAGCTTAGCGCCATGGGGCTCCGAAAAACTGTTTTTT. It encodes CASSLAPWGSEKLFF.

The table lists this clone with a few counts. This rearrangement joins TRBV5-1 to TRBJ2-2; 8 positions agree with TRBD2. The CDR3 has 16 residues. Trimming removed 4 bases from V and 10 bases from J; junction bases left unmatched: 15. The V gene's germline CDR1 is SGHRS and CDR2 YFSETQ. CDR3 coding DNA: TGCGCCAGCAGCGCCGCCGGGACTAGTCTCCTCGAGGAGCTGTTTTTT. This encodes CASSAAGTSLLEELFF. The entire variable domain, with the rest obtained from reference TRBV5-1 and TRBJ2-2, is as follows: KAGVTQTPRYLIKTRGQQVTLSCSPISGHRSVSWYQQTPGQGLQFLFEYFSETQRNKGNFPGRFSGRQFSNSRSEMNVSTLELGDSALYLCASSAAGTSLLEELFFGEGSRLTVL.

DNA for the CDR3: TGTGCCAGCAGCGTAGAAATCAGGGGCGAGCAGTACTTC. Its translation is CASSVEIRGEQYF. The V and J genes are TRBV9 and TRBJ2-7; D may be TRBD1 (6 bases). Germline V gene data show CDR1 as SGDLS and CDR2 as YYNGEE. Between the trimmed V and J ends, which lost 0 bases and 6 bases, there was a span of 10 bases. The CDR3 runs to 13 residues.

The CDR3 spells CASSSNTAKSSGNTIYF. Here the CDR3 DNA reads TGTGCCAGCAGCTCAAACACAGCTAAGAGCTCTGGAAACACCATATATTTT. This rearrangement joins TRBV7-2 to TRBJ1-3; D unclear. The CDR3 runs to 17 residues. Looked up from germline, CDR1 is SGHTA and CDR2 is FQGNSA. V lost 4 bases to trimming and J lost 0 bases, with 16 bases between them.

The rearrangement joins TRBV30 to TRBJ1-6; unclear D gene. Trimming took 0 bases from V and 7 from J, leaving 7 bases between them. Germline CDR1 is GTSNPN and CDR2 is SVGIG (reference sequence). The CDR3 loop spans 13 amino acids. The CDR3 DNA sequence: TGTGCCTGGAGTGTTGGGATAAATTCACCCCTCCACTTT. Translating it yields CAWSVGINSPLHF. The entire variable domain, with the rest obtained from reference TRBV30 and TRBJ1-6, is as follows: SQTIHQWPATLVQPVGSPLSLECTVEGTSNPNLYWYRQAAGRGLQLLFYSVGIGQISSEVPQNLSASRPQDRQFILSSKKLLLSDSGFYLCAWSVGINSPLHFGNGTRLTVT.

The rearrangement links TRBV11-3 to TRBJ2-3, with 7 bases aligning to TRBD1. V lost 1 base and J lost 4; bases outside the gene matches: 2. The CDR3 consists of 14 residues. In germline, CDR1 is SGHNT, CDR2 YENEEA. CDR3 sequence (DNA): TGTGCCAGCAGCTTAGGGACAGGAGCAGATACGCAGTATTTT. Residues: CASSLGTGADTQYF.

V is TRBV9 and J is TRBJ2-1; 11 bases align to TRBD1. Per germline, CDR1 SGDLS and CDR2 YYNGEE. This CDR3 is 14 amino acids long. V was clipped by 3 bases and J by 14 bases; unmatched bases: 10. CDR3 sequence (DNA): TGTGCCAGCAGCGCTAGGGACAGGGGGTTTAAGAAGTTCTTC. Encoded protein: CASSARDRGFKKFF.

The chain uses TRBV6-5 and TRBJ2-7; the D gene could be TRBD1 or TRBD2 (5 bases each). Germline lookup yields CDR1 MNHEY and CDR2 SVGAGI. Trimming removed 6 bases at V and 3 bases at J, with 15 bases between. This CDR3 has 14 residues. The CDR3 DNA is TGTGCCAGCAGCCCGAGCTGGGGGTACTACGAGCAGTACTTC. Encoded protein: CASSPSWGYYEQYF.

CDR3 DNA sequence: TGTGCCAGCAGCGTAGTGGGGGTAGACTCCCATGAGCAGTTCTTC. This gives the protein CASSVVGVDSHEQFF. The chain uses TRBV9 and TRBJ2-1, with D tentatively TRBD1 or TRBD2 (5 bases each). V was pared by 0 bases and J by 8 bases, with 15 bases between. The length of the CDR3 is 15 residues. Germline CDR1 SGDLS, CDR2 YYNGEE.